The clone carrying this TCR beta chain was detected ten times or more. Its antigen remains unknown. This record belongs to a study of T-cell reconstitution after alpha-beta-depleted transplantation in children. The CDR3 contains 16 residues. CDR1 is MGHDK, CDR2 SYGVNS, per germline. V lost 0 bases and J lost 4, with 14 bases in between. The TCRbeta library incorporated unique molecular identifiers. TCRdb recomputed calls from the PCR reads with MiXCR, one row per CDR3 protein. The table records roughly 250,000 distinct CDR3 sequences, less than 9% of them present only once. Notes on the study in general: Newly generated T cells supplied most T-cell counts and diversity one year post-transplant. Reports say that about two months after transplant, the alpha-beta T cells came out of several hundred graft clones that had expanded.

The sample in question was PBMCs, mostly from graft donor cells, obtained 180 days after TCRalphabeta/CD19-depleted stem cell transplant. The chain joins TRBV25-1 to TRBJ2-3, with D possibly TRBD2 on 6 matching bases. The TCR comes from a male patient between 10 and 17 years old who had a stem cell transplant for acute lymphoblastic leukemia, so the T cells may come from the graft donor. The CDR3 loop reads CASSEYDRGLADTQYF. The DNA for the CDR3 is TGTGCCAGCAGTGAATACGACCGGGGACTCGCAGATACGCAGTATTTT. The variable domain in full, completed from reference TRBV25-1 and TRBJ2-3, reads EADIYQTPRYLVIGTGKKITLECSQTMGHDKMYWYQQDPGMELHLIHYSYGVNSTEKGDLSSESTVSRIRTEHFPLTLESARPSHTSQYLCASSEYDRGLADTQYFGPGTRLTVL.